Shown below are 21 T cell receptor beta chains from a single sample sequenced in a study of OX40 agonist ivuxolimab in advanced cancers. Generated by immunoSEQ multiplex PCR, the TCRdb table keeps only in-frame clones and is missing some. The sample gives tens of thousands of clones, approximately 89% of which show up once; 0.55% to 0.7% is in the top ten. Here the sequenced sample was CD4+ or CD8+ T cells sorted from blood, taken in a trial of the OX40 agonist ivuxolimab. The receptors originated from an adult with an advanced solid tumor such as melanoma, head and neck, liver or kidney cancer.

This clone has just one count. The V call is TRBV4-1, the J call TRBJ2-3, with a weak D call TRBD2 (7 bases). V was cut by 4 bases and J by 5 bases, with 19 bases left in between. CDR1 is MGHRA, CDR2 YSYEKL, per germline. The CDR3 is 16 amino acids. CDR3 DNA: TGCGCCAGCAGCCCACGGGTGGGGGGGGCAGGAGATACGCAGTATTTT. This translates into CASSPRVGGAGDTQYF.

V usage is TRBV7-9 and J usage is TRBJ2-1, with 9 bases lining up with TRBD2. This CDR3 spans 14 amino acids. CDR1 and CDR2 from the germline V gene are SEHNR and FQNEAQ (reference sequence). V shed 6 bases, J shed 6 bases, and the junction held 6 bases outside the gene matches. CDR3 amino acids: CASRGSGSGNEQFF. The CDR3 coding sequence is TGTGCCAGCAGGGGTAGCGGGAGTGGCAATGAGCAGTTCTTC.

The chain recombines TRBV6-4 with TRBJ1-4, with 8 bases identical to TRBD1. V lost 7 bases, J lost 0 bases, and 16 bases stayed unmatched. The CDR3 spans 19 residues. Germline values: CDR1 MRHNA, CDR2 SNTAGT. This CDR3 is CASNSTRVDRGSTNEKLFF. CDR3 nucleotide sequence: TGTGCCAGCAATTCTACAAGGGTTGACAGGGGCTCAACTAATGAAAAACTGTTTTTT.

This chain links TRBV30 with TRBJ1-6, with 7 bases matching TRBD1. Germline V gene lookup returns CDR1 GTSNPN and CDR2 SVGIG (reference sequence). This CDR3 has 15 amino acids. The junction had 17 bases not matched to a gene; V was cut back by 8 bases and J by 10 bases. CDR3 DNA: TGTGCCCTCAAGACCGAAAACAGGGGAGGCTCACCCCTCCACTTT. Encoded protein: CALKTENRGGSPLHF. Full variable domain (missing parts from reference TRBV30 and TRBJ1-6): SQTIHQWPATLVQPVGSPLSLECTVEGTSNPNLYWYRQAAGRGLQLLFYSVGIGQISSEVPQNLSASRPQDRQFILSSKKLLLSDSGFYLCALKTENRGGSPLHFGNGTRLTVT.

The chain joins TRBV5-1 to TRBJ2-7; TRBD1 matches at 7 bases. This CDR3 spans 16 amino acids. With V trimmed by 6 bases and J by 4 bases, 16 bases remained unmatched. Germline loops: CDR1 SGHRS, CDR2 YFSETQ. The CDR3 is CASTKARTGGQYEQYF. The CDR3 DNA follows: TGCGCCAGCACCAAAGCCCGGACAGGAGGTCAATACGAGCAGTACTTC.

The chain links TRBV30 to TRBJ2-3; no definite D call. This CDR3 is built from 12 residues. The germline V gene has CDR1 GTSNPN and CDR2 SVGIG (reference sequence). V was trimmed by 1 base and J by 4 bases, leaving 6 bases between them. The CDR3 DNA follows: TGTGCCTGGAGTGCAGTAGCAGATACGCAGTATTTT. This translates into CAWSAVADTQYF. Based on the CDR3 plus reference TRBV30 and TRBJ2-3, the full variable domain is SQTIHQWPATLVQPVGSPLSLECTVEGTSNPNLYWYRQAAGRGLQLLFYSVGIGQISSEVPQNLSASRPQDRQFILSSKKLLLSDSGFYLCAWSAVADTQYFGPGTRLTVL.

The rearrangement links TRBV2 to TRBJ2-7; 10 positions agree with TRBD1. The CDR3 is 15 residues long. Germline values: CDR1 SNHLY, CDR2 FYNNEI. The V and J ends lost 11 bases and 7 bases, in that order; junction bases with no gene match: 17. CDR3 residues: CAVHPGQGTSGEQYF. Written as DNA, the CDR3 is TGTGCCGTTCACCCGGGACAGGGGACTAGTGGGGAGCAGTACTTC.

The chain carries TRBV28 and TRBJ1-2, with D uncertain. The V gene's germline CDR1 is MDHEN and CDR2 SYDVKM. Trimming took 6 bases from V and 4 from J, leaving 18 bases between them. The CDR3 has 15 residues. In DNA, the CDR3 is TGTGCCAGCAGCTCGGGATCGGAAAAGGGCTATGGCTACACCTTC. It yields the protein CASSSGSEKGYGYTF.

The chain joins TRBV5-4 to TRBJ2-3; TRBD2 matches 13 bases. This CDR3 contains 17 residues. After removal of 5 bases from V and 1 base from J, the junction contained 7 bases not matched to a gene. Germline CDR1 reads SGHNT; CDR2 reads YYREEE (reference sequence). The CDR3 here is CASRMGLAGRGTDTQYF. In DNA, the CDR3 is TGTGCCAGCAGAATGGGACTAGCGGGGCGCGGCACAGATACGCAGTATTTT.

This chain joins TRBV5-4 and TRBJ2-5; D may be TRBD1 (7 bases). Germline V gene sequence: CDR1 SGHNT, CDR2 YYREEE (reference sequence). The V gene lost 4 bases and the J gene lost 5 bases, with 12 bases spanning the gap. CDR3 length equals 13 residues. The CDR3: CASSASGGETQYF. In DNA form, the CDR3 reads TGTGCCAGCAGCGCCTCAGGGGGGGAGACCCAGTACTTC.

This chain's CDR3 is CASSVDRDYGYTF. CDR3 coding DNA: TGCGCCAGCAGCGTCGACAGGGACTATGGCTACACCTTC. The rearrangement links TRBV5-1 to TRBJ1-2; 7 bases agree with TRBD1. The CDR3 is 13 residues long. V lost 4 bases, J lost 3 bases, and 3 bases stayed unmatched. Germline V gives CDR1 SGHRS, CDR2 YFSETQ.

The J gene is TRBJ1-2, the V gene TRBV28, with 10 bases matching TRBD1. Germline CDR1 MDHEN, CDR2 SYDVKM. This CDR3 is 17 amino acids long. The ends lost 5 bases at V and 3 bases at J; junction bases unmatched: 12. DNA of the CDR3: TGTGCCAGCAGTGGAGCCGGGACAGGGGAGACGGACTATGGCTACACCTTC. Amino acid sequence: CASSGAGTGETDYGYTF.

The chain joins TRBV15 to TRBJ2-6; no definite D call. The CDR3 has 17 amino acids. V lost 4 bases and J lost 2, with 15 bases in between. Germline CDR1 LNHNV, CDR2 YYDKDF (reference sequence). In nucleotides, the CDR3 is TGTGCCACCAGCACCCTTAATAGTGGCCCTGGGGCCAACGTCCTGACTTTC. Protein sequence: CATSTLNSGPGANVLTF.

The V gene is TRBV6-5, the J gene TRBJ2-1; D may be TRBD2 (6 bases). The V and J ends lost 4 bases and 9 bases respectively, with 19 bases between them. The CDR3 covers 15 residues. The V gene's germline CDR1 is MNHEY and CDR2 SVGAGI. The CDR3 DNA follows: TGTGCCAGCAGTTTGGGGGGTATACTATACGGTGAGCAGTTCTTC. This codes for CASSLGGILYGEQFF.

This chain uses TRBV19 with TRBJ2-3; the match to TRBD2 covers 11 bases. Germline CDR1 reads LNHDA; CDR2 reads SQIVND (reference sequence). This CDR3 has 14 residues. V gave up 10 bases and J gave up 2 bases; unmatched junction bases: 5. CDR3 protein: CATSLAGATDTQYF. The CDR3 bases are TGTGCCACCTCACTAGCGGGGGCCACAGATACGCAGTATTTT.

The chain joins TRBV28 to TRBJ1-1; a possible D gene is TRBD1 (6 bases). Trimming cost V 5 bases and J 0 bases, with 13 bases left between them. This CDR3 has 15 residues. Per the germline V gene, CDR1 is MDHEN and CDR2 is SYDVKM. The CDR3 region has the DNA TGTGCCAGCAGTCCCCAACAGGGTGTGAACACTGAAGCTTTCTTT. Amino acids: CASSPQQGVNTEAFF.

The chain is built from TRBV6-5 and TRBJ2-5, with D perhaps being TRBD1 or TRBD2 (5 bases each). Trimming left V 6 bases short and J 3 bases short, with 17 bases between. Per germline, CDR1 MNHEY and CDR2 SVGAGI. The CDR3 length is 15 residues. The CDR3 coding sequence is TGTGCCAGCAGATCCTCGGGACCCGCCAAAGAGACCCAGTACTTC. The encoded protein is CASRSSGPAKETQYF.

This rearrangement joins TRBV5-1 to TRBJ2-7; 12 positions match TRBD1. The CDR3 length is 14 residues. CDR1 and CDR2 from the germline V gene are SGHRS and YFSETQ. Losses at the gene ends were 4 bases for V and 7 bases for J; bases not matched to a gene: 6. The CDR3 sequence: CASSPGQGAGEQYF. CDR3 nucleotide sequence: TGCGCCAGCAGCCCGGGACAGGGGGCGGGGGAGCAGTACTTC.

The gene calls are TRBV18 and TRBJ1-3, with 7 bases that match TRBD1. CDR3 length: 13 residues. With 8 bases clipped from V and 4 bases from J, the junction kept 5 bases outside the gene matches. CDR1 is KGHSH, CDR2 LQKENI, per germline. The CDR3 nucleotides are TGTGCCAGCACGACAGGGTCCGGAAACACCATATATTTT. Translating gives CASTTGSGNTIYF. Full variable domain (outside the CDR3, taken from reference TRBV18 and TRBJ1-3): NAGVMQNPRHLVRRRGQEARLRCSPMKGHSHVYWYRQLPEEGLKFMVYLQKENIIDESGMPKERFSAEFPKEGPSILRIQQVVRGDSAAYFCASTTGSGNTIYFGEGSWLTVV.

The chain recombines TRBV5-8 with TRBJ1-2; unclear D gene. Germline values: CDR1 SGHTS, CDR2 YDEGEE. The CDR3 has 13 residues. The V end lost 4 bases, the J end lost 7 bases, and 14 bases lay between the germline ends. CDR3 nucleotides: TGTGCCAGCAGCCCTAGCCAGAGGGCTGGCTACACCTTC. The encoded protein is CASSPSQRAGYTF. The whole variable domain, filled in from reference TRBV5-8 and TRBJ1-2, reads EAGVTQSPTHLIKTRGQQATLRCSPISGHTSVYWYQQALGLGLQFLLWYDEGEERNRGNFPPRFSGRQFPNYSSELNVNALELEDSALYLCASSPSQRAGYTFGSGTRLTVV.

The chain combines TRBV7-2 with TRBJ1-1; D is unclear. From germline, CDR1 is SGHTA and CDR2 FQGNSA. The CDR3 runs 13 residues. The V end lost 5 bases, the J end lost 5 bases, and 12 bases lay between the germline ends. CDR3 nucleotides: TGTGCCAGCAGCGTGACTGCGAGGACTGAAGCTTTCTTT. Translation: CASSVTARTEAFF.